This T cell receptor (beta chain) appears in the sequencing data of a study of blood T cell repertoires in COVID-19. Here immunoSEQ multiplex PCR was the method, and the copy in TCRdb shows in-frame clones only, minus some. The sample holds 250,000 to 300,000 clones; approximately 90% are singletons and the top ten take about 2.3%. CDR3 size: 13 residues. V was pared by 1 base and J by 10 bases, with 4 bases of the junction left unmatched. CDR1 and CDR2 (germline): SEHNR, FQNEAQ (reference sequence). This receptor was obtained from a woman aged 40 to 49 with acute COVID-19. The rearrangement links TRBV7-9 to TRBJ2-1; TRBD2 agrees at 7 bases. The source material was PBMCs or T cells enriched from blood (not recorded which). CDR3 sequence: CASSLGSGIEQFF. CDR3 DNA sequence: TGTGCCAGCAGCTTAGGGAGCGGGATAGAGCAGTTCTTC.